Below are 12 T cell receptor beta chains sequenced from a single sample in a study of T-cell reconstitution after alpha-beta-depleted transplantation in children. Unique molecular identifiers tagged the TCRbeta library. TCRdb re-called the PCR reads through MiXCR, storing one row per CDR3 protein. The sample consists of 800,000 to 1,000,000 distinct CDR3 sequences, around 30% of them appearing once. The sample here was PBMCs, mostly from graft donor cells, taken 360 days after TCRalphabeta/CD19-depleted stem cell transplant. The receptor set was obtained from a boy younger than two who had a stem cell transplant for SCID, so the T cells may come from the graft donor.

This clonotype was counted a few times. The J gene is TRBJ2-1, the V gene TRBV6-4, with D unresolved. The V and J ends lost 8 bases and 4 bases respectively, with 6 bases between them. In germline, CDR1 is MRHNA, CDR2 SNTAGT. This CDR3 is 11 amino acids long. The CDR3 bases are TGTGCCAGCGGGGATTACAATGAGCAGTTCTTC. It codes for CASGDYNEQFF.

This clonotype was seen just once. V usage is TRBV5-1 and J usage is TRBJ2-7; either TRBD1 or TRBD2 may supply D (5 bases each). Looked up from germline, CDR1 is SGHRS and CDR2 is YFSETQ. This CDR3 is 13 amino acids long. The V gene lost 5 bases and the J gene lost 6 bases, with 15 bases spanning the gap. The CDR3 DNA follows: TGCGCCAGCAGAGCCGGGACGGCGGGCGAGCAGTACTTC. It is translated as CASRAGTAGEQYF.

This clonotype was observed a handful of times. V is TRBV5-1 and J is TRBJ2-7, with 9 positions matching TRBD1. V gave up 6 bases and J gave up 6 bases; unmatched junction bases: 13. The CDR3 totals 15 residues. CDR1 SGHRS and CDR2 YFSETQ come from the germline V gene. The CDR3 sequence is CASTPIRDREGEQYF. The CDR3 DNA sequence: TGCGCCAGCACCCCGATCCGGGACAGGGAAGGCGAGCAGTACTTC.

CDR3 in amino acids: CASSQDLARSGNTIYF. CDR3 DNA: TGCGCCAGCAGCCAAGATCTTGCGCGCTCTGGAAACACCATATATTTT. This chain uses TRBV4-3 with TRBJ1-3; unclear D gene. V was pared by 0 bases and J by 0 bases, with 9 bases between. The CDR3 consists of 16 residues. Per germline, CDR1 LGHNA and CDR2 YSLEER.

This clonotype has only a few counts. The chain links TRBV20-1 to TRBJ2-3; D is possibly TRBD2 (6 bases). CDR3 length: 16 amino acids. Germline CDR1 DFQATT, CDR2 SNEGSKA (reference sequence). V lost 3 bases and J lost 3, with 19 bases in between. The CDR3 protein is CSARASSDGETDTQYF. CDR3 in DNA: TGCAGTGCTAGGGCTTCTAGCGATGGGGAAACAGATACGCAGTATTTT.

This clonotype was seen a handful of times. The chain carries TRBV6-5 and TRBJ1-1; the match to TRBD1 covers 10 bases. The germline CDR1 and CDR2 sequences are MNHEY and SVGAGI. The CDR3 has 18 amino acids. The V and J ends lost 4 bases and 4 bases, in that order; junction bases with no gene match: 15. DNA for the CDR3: TGTGCCAGCAGTTCACACCAAGGGACAGGGGCCGGGGGCACTGAAGCTTTCTTT. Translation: CASSSHQGTGAGGTEAFF.

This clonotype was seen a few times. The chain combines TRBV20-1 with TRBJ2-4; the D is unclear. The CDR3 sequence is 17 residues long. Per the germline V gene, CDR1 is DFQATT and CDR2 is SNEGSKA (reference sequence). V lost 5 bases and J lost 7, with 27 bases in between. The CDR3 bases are TGCAGTGCTCGCGAAGACCGGCGCCCTGGGTATAGCAACATTCAGTACTTC. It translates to CSAREDRRPGYSNIQYF.

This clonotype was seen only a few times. Here the CDR3 reads CASSPRQGSNYGYTF. The CDR3 DNA reads TGTGCCAGCAGTCCCCGACAGGGTTCTAACTATGGCTACACCTTC. The gene calls are TRBV12-3 or TRBV12-4 and TRBJ1-2, with 7 bases that match TRBD1. V dropped 5 bases and J dropped 0; count of bases not matched to a gene: 6. CDR3 size: 15 residues.

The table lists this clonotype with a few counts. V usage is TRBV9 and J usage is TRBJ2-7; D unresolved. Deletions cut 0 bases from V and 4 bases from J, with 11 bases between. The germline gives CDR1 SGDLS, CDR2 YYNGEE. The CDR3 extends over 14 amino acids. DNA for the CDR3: TGTGCCAGCAGCGTAGACGGGCAGACGTACGAGCAGTACTTC. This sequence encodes CASSVDGQTYEQYF.

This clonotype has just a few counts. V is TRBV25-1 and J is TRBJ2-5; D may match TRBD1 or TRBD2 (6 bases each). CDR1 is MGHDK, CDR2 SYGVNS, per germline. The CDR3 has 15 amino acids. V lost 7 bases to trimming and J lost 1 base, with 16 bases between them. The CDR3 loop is CASNPRGAGQETQYF. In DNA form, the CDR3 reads TGTGCCAGCAACCCGAGGGGGGCAGGCCAAGAGACCCAGTACTTC.

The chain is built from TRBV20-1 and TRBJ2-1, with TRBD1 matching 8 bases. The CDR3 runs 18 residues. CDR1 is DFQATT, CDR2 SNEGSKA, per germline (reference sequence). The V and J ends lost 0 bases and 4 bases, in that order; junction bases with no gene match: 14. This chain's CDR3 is CSARDIWEQGVSYNEQFF. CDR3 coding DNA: TGCAGTGCTAGAGATATTTGGGAACAGGGGGTGTCGTACAATGAGCAGTTCTTC.

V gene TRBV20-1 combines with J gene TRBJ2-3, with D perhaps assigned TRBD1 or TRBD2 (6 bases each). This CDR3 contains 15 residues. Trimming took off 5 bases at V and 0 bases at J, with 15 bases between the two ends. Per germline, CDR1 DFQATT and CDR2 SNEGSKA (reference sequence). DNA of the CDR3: TGCAGTGCTGGGACGACAGGAGGGAGCACAGATACGCAGTATTTT. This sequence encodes CSAGTTGGSTDTQYF.